This T cell receptor beta chain emerged from a study of shared clonotypes between healthy human individuals. Here immunoSEQ multiplex PCR was the method, and the copy in TCRdb shows in-frame clones only, minus some. The sample lists approximately 400,000 clones, roughly 96% occurring once. Per germline, CDR1 MGHDK and CDR2 SYGVNS. The CDR3 totals 15 residues. The V gene lost 0 bases and the J gene lost 2 bases, with 7 bases spanning the gap. CD8 memory merged CD45RO+ with CCR7-negative CD45RA+ TemRA cells. Material for sequencing was memory CD8+ T cells sorted from blood. The subset was: CD45RO+ cells pooled with CCR7-negative TemRA cells. The origin of this receptor is a man aged 25 to 45 in good health. V and J are TRBV25-1 and TRBJ2-2, with a possible D match to TRBD1 (5 bases). The CDR3 DNA follows: TGTGCCAGCAGTGAATACGACAGAAACACCGGGGAGCTGTTTTTT. It encodes CASSEYDRNTGELFF.